This entry lists 22 T cell receptor beta chains sequenced from one sample in a study of T-cell reconstitution after alpha-beta-depleted transplantation in children. For TCRbeta, the library was prepared with unique molecular identifiers. TCRdb fed the PCR reads into MiXCR, producing one record per CDR3 protein. The sample contains roughly 790,000 distinct CDR3 sequences, 15% to 20% of which appear only once. Sequences were derived from PBMCs, mostly from graft donor cells, sampled 360 days after TCRalphabeta/CD19-depleted stem cell transplant. The receptor source for this set is a male patient between 5 and 17 years old who had a stem cell transplant for acute lymphoblastic leukemia, so the T cells may come from the graft donor.

This chain uses TRBV20-1 with TRBJ2-7, with 8 bases identical to TRBD1. The V gene end was trimmed by 0 bases and the J gene end by 4 bases; junction bases not matched to a gene: 11. Per germline, CDR1 DFQATT and CDR2 SNEGSKA (reference sequence). This CDR3 is built from 16 residues. The CDR3 sequence: CSARDQGPGGAYEQYF. The CDR3 DNA follows: TGCAGTGCTAGAGATCAAGGGCCAGGGGGCGCGTACGAGCAGTACTTC.

This clonotype has a handful of counts. The V call is TRBV5-6, the J call TRBJ2-1; D unclear. CDR3 size: 15 residues. Germline CDR1 is SGHDT and CDR2 is YYEEEE. Deletions cut 2 bases from V and 4 bases from J, with 13 bases between. The CDR3, as DNA: TGTGCCAGCAGCTTTTCCAGCTTCTCGTACAATGAGCAGTTCTTC. Its translation is CASSFSSFSYNEQFF.

The chain combines TRBV7-2 with TRBJ1-5; a weak D match, TRBD1 (6 bases). The V end was cut by 3 bases, the J end by 5 bases, with 14 bases between. Germline CDR1 SGHTA, CDR2 FQGNSA. The CDR3 consists of 15 residues. The chain's CDR3 is CASSLAGAFYQPQHF. The CDR3 region has the DNA TGTGCCAGCAGCTTGGCAGGGGCATTCTATCAGCCCCAGCATTTT.

This clonotype was picked up a small number of times. The rearrangement joins TRBV29-1 to TRBJ1-4, with D possibly TRBD1 on 6 matching bases. Germline CDR1 reads SQVTM; CDR2 reads ANQGSEA. The CDR3 extends over 14 amino acids. V lost 4 bases, J lost 9 bases, and 18 bases lay in between. The DNA for the CDR3 is TGCAGCGTTGGGGCCCACGGTGGGGGGCAAAAACTGTTTTTT. Translated: CSVGAHGGGQKLFF.

This clonotype was seen ten or more times. The chain employs TRBV20-1 and TRBJ2-1, with D maybe TRBD1 (5 bases). The CDR3 runs to 14 residues. V lost 5 bases and J 1 base, leaving 12 bases between the germline ends. In germline, CDR1 is DFQATT, CDR2 SNEGSKA (reference sequence). The CDR3 region is CSADRQSSYNEQFF. As DNA, the CDR3 is TGCAGTGCTGATAGACAGTCGTCCTACAATGAGCAGTTCTTC.

This clonotype was picked up many times. The V gene is TRBV5-1, the J gene TRBJ2-1; TRBD2 matches at 7 bases. The CDR3 consists of 15 residues. V dropped 6 bases and J dropped 3; count of bases not matched to a gene: 9. Germline V gene sequence: CDR1 SGHRS, CDR2 YFSETQ. The CDR3 sequence is CASTNWDYYYNEQFF. The CDR3 coding sequence is TGCGCCAGCACTAATTGGGACTACTACTACAATGAGCAGTTCTTC.

The chain couples TRBV28 to TRBJ2-7; possible D gene TRBD2, 6 bases. The V gene lost 3 bases and the J gene lost 6 bases, with 9 bases spanning the gap. The CDR3 extends over 12 amino acids. Per the germline V gene, CDR1 is MDHEN and CDR2 is SYDVKM. The CDR3 here is CASSFIGGEQYF. The CDR3 DNA reads TGTGCCAGCAGTTTCATCGGGGGCGAGCAGTACTTC.

V usage is TRBV5-1 and J usage is TRBJ1-1, with 9 bases lining up with TRBD1. Germline V gene lookup returns CDR1 SGHRS and CDR2 YFSETQ. V was clipped by 3 bases and J by 0 bases; unmatched bases: 6. The CDR3 runs 16 residues. The chain's CDR3 is CASSSRQGVMNTEAFF. In DNA, the CDR3 is TGCGCCAGCAGCTCCCGACAGGGGGTGATGAACACTGAAGCTTTCTTT.

This clonotype was detected only a few times. V usage is TRBV29-1 and J usage is TRBJ2-7; D might be TRBD1 or TRBD2, each matching 5 bases. V lost 4 bases and J lost 2, with 12 bases in between. The germline gives CDR1 SQVTM, CDR2 ANQGSEA. This CDR3 region has 13 residues. The DNA for the CDR3 is TGCAGCGTTGTGGGGACCCTTACCTACGAGCAGTACTTC. Translation gives CSVVGTLTYEQYF.

This clonotype came up a few times. CDR3 nucleotide sequence: TGTGCCAGCAACACAGGGTTCACTGAAGCTTTCTTT. Translation: CASNTGFTEAFF. This rearrangement joins TRBV25-1 to TRBJ1-1; the D gene is possibly TRBD1 (6 bases). The CDR3 consists of 12 residues. Trimming removed 7 bases at V and 4 bases at J, with 10 bases between. CDR1 is MGHDK and CDR2 is SYGVNS in the germline V gene.

This chain joins TRBV6-5 and TRBJ2-7; D unclear. The germline gives CDR1 MNHEY, CDR2 SVGAGI. The CDR3 is made up of 15 amino acids. V was trimmed by 0 bases and J by 1 base, leaving 10 bases between them. The CDR3 bases are TGTGCCAGCAGTTACTCGAGCCGGCTATCCTACGAGCAGTACTTC. Translated, it gives CASSYSSRLSYEQYF.

This clonotype was recorded many times. J is TRBJ2-2 and V is TRBV4-1, with D possibly matching TRBD1 (6 bases). Looked up from germline, CDR1 is MGHRA and CDR2 is YSYEKL. CDR3 size: 19 residues. Trimming removed 4 bases at V and 2 bases at J, with 23 bases between. The chain's CDR3 is CASSPIPGTTVVNTGELFF. CDR3 in DNA: TGCGCCAGCAGCCCTATTCCCGGGACAACCGTGGTTAACACCGGGGAGCTGTTTTTT.

The chain joins TRBV9 to TRBJ1-6, with 7 bases matching TRBD1. This CDR3 is built from 14 residues. Germline V gene data show CDR1 as SGDLS and CDR2 as YYNGEE. The trim removed 3 bases at V and 7 bases at J, leaving 4 bases unmatched. CDR3 nucleotides: TGTGCCAGCAGCGCCGACAGGGAGAATTCACCCCTCCACTTT. Translating gives CASSADRENSPLHF.

The DNA for the CDR3 is TGTGCCAGCAGCACGCTAGGGGGGACAGGGAACCTTTTGGAACAGTACTTC. It yields the protein CASSTLGGTGNLLEQYF. The V call is TRBV9, the J call TRBJ2-7; TRBD1 matches 9 bases. V was pared by 4 bases and J by 10 bases, with 21 bases of the junction left unmatched. This CDR3 comprises 17 residues. CDR1 is SGDLS and CDR2 is YYNGEE in the germline V gene.

V gene TRBV20-1 combines with J gene TRBJ1-6; a possible D gene is TRBD1 (6 bases). Germline V gene data show CDR1 as DFQATT and CDR2 as SNEGSKA (reference sequence). V lost 0 bases and J 10 bases, leaving 16 bases between the germline ends. This CDR3 is 15 amino acids long. CDR3 residues: CSAREGGQGHSPLHF. For the CDR3, the DNA is TGCAGTGCTAGAGAAGGGGGGCAGGGGCACTCACCCCTCCACTTT.

The chain has TRBV7-8 and TRBJ2-1; D possibly corresponds to TRBD2 (6 bases). This CDR3 spans 14 amino acids. The germline V gene encodes CDR1 SGHVS and CDR2 FQNEAQ. V lost 4 bases and J lost 6, with 13 bases in between. This CDR3 reads CASSSAGLVNEQFF. Written as DNA, the CDR3 is TGTGCCAGCAGCTCCGCGGGACTGGTCAATGAGCAGTTCTTC. The entire variable domain, with the rest obtained from reference TRBV7-8 and TRBJ2-1, is as follows: GAGVSQSPRYKVAKRGQDVALRCDPISGHVSLFWYQQALGQGPEFLTYFQNEAQLDKSGLPSDRFFAERPEGSVSTLKIQRTQQEDSAVYLCASSSAGLVNEQFFGPGTRLTVL.

The chain uses TRBV20-1 and TRBJ1-2; the D gene is possibly TRBD1 (6 bases). CDR3 length equals 14 residues. Looked up from germline, CDR1 is DFQATT and CDR2 is SNEGSKA (reference sequence). Between the trimmed V and J ends, which lost 5 bases and 1 base, there was a span of 14 bases. The CDR3 DNA follows: TGCAGTGCTTACACAGGGACCAGTAACTATGGCTACACCTTC. The encoded protein is CSAYTGTSNYGYTF.

This chain links TRBV11-2 with TRBJ2-5; no firm D call. Germline CDR1 reads SGHAT; CDR2 reads FQNNGV. The CDR3 loop spans 13 amino acids. V gave up 2 bases and J gave up 7 bases, with 11 bases separating them. The CDR3 protein is CASSLTGRGTQYF. As DNA, the CDR3 is TGTGCCAGCAGCTTAACGGGCCGAGGGACCCAGTACTTC.

This chain connects TRBV14 to TRBJ2-1; D is unclear. This CDR3 comprises 13 residues. Germline V gene lookup returns CDR1 SGHDN and CDR2 FVKESK. V lost 4 bases and J lost 7, with 11 bases in between. CDR3 loop: CASSPRILNEQFF. The CDR3 coding sequence is TGTGCCAGCAGCCCCCGGATTTTGAATGAGCAGTTCTTC.

The sample holds many counts of this clonotype. This sequence joins TRBV12-3 or TRBV12-4 and TRBJ1-2; D unresolved. The CDR3 has 12 amino acids. Between the trimmed V and J ends, which lost 1 base and 3 bases, there was a span of 3 bases. CDR3 residues: CASSLEHYGYTF. The CDR3 nucleotides read TGTGCCAGCAGTTTAGAGCACTATGGCTACACCTTC.

This clonotype was recorded only once. The rearrangement joins TRBV7-9 to TRBJ2-1; a weak D match, TRBD2 (5 bases). This CDR3 has 11 amino acids. Trimming pared 5 bases from V and 15 bases from J, leaving 14 bases between. Germline values: CDR1 SEHNR, CDR2 FQNEAQ (reference sequence). Written as DNA, the CDR3 is TGTGCCAGCAGCCCGCTGAGGGAGTGGTTCTTC. Its translation is CASSPLREWFF.

This clonotype was detected a few times. The chain carries TRBV7-3 and TRBJ2-1; 8 nucleotides align to TRBD2. This CDR3 has 15 residues. Germline V CDR1 and CDR2: SGHTA, FQGTGA. V lost 2 bases to trimming and J lost 7 bases; unmatched junction nucleotides: 7. The CDR3 region has the DNA TGTGCCAGCAGCTTAGGACTAGCCCCTCTTAATGAGCAGTTCTTC. Translating it yields CASSLGLAPLNEQFF. Variable domain in full (rest from reference TRBV7-3 and TRBJ2-1): GAGVSQTPSNKVTEKGKYVELRCDPISGHTALYWYRQSLGQGPEFLIYFQGTGAADDSGLPNDRFFAVRPEGSVSTLKIQRTERGDSAVYLCASSLGLAPLNEQFFGPGTRLTVL.